This note documents a single T cell receptor beta chain sequence. Patients included in sequencing had previously demonstrated CD8+CD57+ cell expansion by flow cytometry. This specimen belongs to a study of CD8+CD57+ T cells in acquired aplastic anemia. Genomic DNA acted as the template from which TCR beta VDJ combination and CDR3 sequence profiling were carried out. TCRdb re-called the reads through MiXCR, storing one row per CDR3 protein. Here the sample spans some 180,000 distinct CDR3 sequences, 45% to 60% being singletons. The germline V gene has CDR1 DFQATT and CDR2 SNEGSKA (reference sequence). There are 15 residues in the CDR3. The ends were cut back, 6 bases at V and 4 bases at J, with 19 bases in the middle.

The genes are TRBV20-1 and TRBJ2-1; D is possibly TRBD1 or TRBD2 (5 bases each). Sequenced input: sorted CD4+, CD8+, or CD8+CD57+ T cells (not recorded which) from PBMCs. This receptor was identified in a human donor with aplastic anemia. CDR3 DNA sequence: TGCAGTGCCCCGAACCCCCGGGACGGATACAATGAGCAGTTCTTC. Residues: CSAPNPRDGYNEQFF.